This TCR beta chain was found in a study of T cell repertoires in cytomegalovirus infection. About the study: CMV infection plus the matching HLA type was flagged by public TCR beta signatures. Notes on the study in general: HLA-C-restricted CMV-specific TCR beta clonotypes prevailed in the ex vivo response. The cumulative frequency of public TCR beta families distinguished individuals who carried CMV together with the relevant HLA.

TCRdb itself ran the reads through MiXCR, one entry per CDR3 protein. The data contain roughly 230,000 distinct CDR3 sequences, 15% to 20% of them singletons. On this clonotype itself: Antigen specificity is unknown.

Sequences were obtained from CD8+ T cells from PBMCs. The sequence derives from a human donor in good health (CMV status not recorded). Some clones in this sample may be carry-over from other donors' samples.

The CDR3 protein is CASSQAASRTASYEQYF. The CDR3 nucleotides read TGCGCCAGCAGCCAAGCCGCATCACGGACAGCTTCCTACGAGCAGTACTTC. This chain uses TRBV4-3 with TRBJ2-7; TRBD1 is a possible D gene (6 bases). Germline loops: CDR1 LGHNA, CDR2 YSLEER. The CDR3 sequence is 17 residues long. Trimming left V 1 base short and J 1 base short, with 17 bases between.